One and the same sample provided the 9 T cell receptor beta chains below, sequenced in a study of neurological immune-mediated disorders (dated by TCRdb to the late 2010s). Libraries were made using 5' RACE. Sequencing relied on an Illumina HiSeq 2500. The public reads were run again by TCRdb, first through fastp at Q25 and then through MiXCR, and only productive beta chains were kept. Rows are combined by CDR3 protein, so each entry shows the most common genes and DNA. This sample is represented by tens of thousands of distinct CDR3 sequences; under 7.5% of them were singletons. Roughly 4.4% of the sample goes to the ten largest clones. The source material was PBMCs. The receptors here all came from a woman aged 40 to 49 in good health.

This clonotype appeared many times. The chain links TRBV20-1 to TRBJ1-1; D remains unclear. The CDR3 runs 13 residues. V was pared by 2 bases and J by 1 base, with 8 bases between. Per the germline V gene, CDR1 is DFQATT and CDR2 is SNEGSKA (reference sequence). The CDR3 DNA reads TGCAGTGCTAGATTCGGCGGGAACACTGAAGCTTTCTTT. Its protein is CSARFGGNTEAFF.

This clonotype was observed at least ten times. The chain recombines TRBV7-3 with TRBJ2-4; D perhaps matches TRBD2 (6 bases). The length of the CDR3 is 14 residues. V was pared by 5 bases and J by 6 bases, with 14 bases between. Per the germline V gene, CDR1 is SGHTA and CDR2 is FQGTGA. CDR3 coding DNA: TGTGCCAGCAGCCTATCCGGGGGTGCAAACATTCAGTACTTC. This encodes CASSLSGGANIQYF. Drawing the rest from reference TRBV7-3 and TRBJ2-4, the complete variable domain is GAGVSQTPSNKVTEKGKYVELRCDPISGHTALYWYRQSLGQGPEFLIYFQGTGAADDSGLPNDRFFAVRPEGSVSTLKIQRTERGDSAVYLCASSLSGGANIQYFGAGTRLSVL.

In its sample, this clonotype was seen many times. The genes are TRBV3-1 and TRBJ2-3; D call uncertain. V lost 0 bases and J 8 bases, leaving 9 bases between the germline ends. CDR3 size: 13 residues. The V gene's germline CDR1 is LGHDT and CDR2 YNNKEL (reference sequence). The CDR3 here is CASSQEGRSTQYF. Written as DNA, the CDR3 is TGTGCCAGCAGCCAAGAAGGCAGGTCTACGCAGTATTTT.

This clonotype has ten or more counts. This sequence joins TRBV2 and TRBJ2-6; D is uncertain. This CDR3 is built from 17 residues. The germline V gene encodes CDR1 SNHLY and CDR2 FYNNEI. V was pared by 1 base and J by 0 bases, with 10 bases between. CDR3 in DNA: TGTGCCAGCAGTGAAGGATGGAGCGACTCTGGGGCCAACGTCCTGACTTTC. It is translated as CASSEGWSDSGANVLTF.

Many counts were recorded for this clonotype. The chain recombines TRBV12-3 or TRBV12-4 with TRBJ2-5; 12 bases line up with TRBD2. This CDR3 spans 14 amino acids. J was trimmed by 4 bases and V by 6 bases; bases with no gene match: 3. The CDR3 loop reads CASSLAGGPETQYF. Here the CDR3 DNA reads TGTGCCAGCAGCCTAGCGGGAGGGCCAGAGACCCAGTACTTC.

This clonotype was seen repeatedly, ten times or more. The chain is built from TRBV6-2 or TRBV6-3 and TRBJ2-1; no clear D. The CDR3 extends over 17 amino acids. V was pared by 2 bases and J by 2 bases, with 16 bases between. The V gene's germline CDR1 is MNHEY and CDR2 SVGEGT. Here the CDR3 DNA reads TGTGCCAGCAGTTACCTTTTTCGACCGTCAGCCTACAATGAGCAGTTCTTC. Its translation: CASSYLFRPSAYNEQFF.

This clonotype was seen repeatedly, ten times or more. The V call is TRBV29-1, the J call TRBJ1-2; D may be TRBD1 (6 bases). Trimming shortened V by 5 bases and J by 2 bases, and 12 bases separated the two germline ends. Germline assignment: CDR1 SQVTM and CDR2 ANQGSEA. This CDR3 has 13 residues. CDR3 nucleotides: TGCAGCGTTTGGAACAGGGAGAACTATGGCTACACCTTC. The encoded protein is CSVWNRENYGYTF.

This clonotype has ten or more counts. The chain carries TRBV7-2 and TRBJ1-2, with D maybe TRBD1 (6 bases). Trimming stripped 5 bases from V and 0 bases from J, with 13 bases between. The CDR3 sequence is 15 residues long. In germline, CDR1 is SGHTA, CDR2 FQGNSA. The CDR3 DNA reads as TGTGCCAGCAGCCCCTACGGGACAACTAACTATGGCTACACCTTC. Protein sequence: CASSPYGTTNYGYTF. The entire variable domain, with the rest obtained from reference TRBV7-2 and TRBJ1-2, is as follows: GAGVSQSPSNKVTEKGKDVELRCDPISGHTALYWYRQSLGQGLEFLIYFQGNSAPDKSGLPSDRFSAERTGGSVSTLTIQRTQQEDSAVYLCASSPYGTTNYGYTFGSGTRLTVV.

This clonotype came up many times. V and J are TRBV18 and TRBJ1-5; perhaps TRBD1 as D (5 bases). Trimming took 1 base from V and 3 from J, leaving 13 bases between them. This CDR3 region has 16 residues. In germline, CDR1 is KGHSH, CDR2 LQKENI. The CDR3 spells CASSPLGGRPNQPQHF. DNA of the CDR3: TGTGCCAGCTCACCACTTGGGGGGAGGCCCAATCAGCCCCAGCATTTT.